One and the same sample provided the 20 T cell receptor beta chains below, sequenced in a study of T cell responses to AZD1222 COVID-19 vaccine. The assay was immunoSEQ multiplex PCR, and TCRdb's table has in-frame clones only and misses some. The sample lists around 140,000 clones, approximately 93% occurring once. Specimen: peripheral blood, collected after recovery from COVID-19. The receptor source for this set is an adult who had recovered from COVID-19.

The chain couples TRBV21-1 to TRBJ1-2. TRBV21-1 is designated a pseudogene. The CDR3 has 15 residues. The DNA for the CDR3 is TGTGCCAGCAGCAAATTGGGTAAGGTGGGGACGGGCTACACCTTC. This translates into CASSKLGKVGTGYTF.

V and J are TRBV28 and TRBJ2-7; 9 nucleotides agree with TRBD1. The CDR3 sequence is 15 residues long. The germline V gene has CDR1 MDHEN and CDR2 SYDVKM. The V gene end was trimmed by 5 bases and the J gene end by 10 bases; junction bases not matched to a gene: 15. The CDR3 coding sequence is TGTGCCAGCAGTATATCTGGGACAGGGAGGGGGCGTCAGTACTTC. Its protein product is CASSISGTGRGRQYF.

The V gene is TRBV5-6, the J gene TRBJ1-2, with 8 bases lining up with TRBD1. CDR3 length equals 15 residues. The junction had 10 bases not matched to a gene; V was cut back by 5 bases and J by 4 bases. Germline V lookup: CDR1 SGHDT, CDR2 YYEEEE. The CDR3 region is CASRLGTGGFYGYTF. The CDR3 bases are TGTGCCAGCAGACTCGGGACAGGAGGGTTCTATGGCTACACCTTC.

This chain joins TRBV5-1 and TRBJ2-7, with 7 nucleotides matching TRBD1. Germline CDR1 reads SGHRS; CDR2 reads YFSETQ. There are 13 residues in the CDR3. V gave up 5 bases and J gave up 4 bases; unmatched junction bases: 6. As DNA, the CDR3 is TGCGCCAGCAGGACCGGGACAGAGTACGAGCAGTACTTC. The encoded protein is CASRTGTEYEQYF.

V usage is TRBV2 and J usage is TRBJ2-1; 12 bases fit TRBD2. The V gene's germline CDR1 is SNHLY and CDR2 FYNNEI. V trimming: 7 bases; J trimming: 6 bases; junction bases outside the gene matches: 4. The CDR3 spans 14 residues. The CDR3 DNA sequence: TGTGCCAGCAACCTAGCGGGAGGGCCCAATGAGCAGTTCTTC. It translates to CASNLAGGPNEQFF.

The chain recombines TRBV30 with TRBJ2-7; a possible D gene is TRBD1 (6 bases). V was trimmed by 3 bases and J by 1 base, leaving 7 bases between them. This CDR3 comprises 12 residues. Germline V gene data show CDR1 as GTSNPN and CDR2 as SVGIG (reference sequence). The CDR3 bases are TGTGCCTGGAGCACAGGGTCCTACGAGCAGTACTTC. Protein: CAWSTGSYEQYF.

The chain recombines TRBV5-6 with TRBJ1-1; D unclear. Germline V gene sequence: CDR1 SGHDT, CDR2 YYEEEE. The V end lost 1 base, the J end lost 0 bases, and 7 bases lay between the germline ends. The CDR3 has 14 amino acids. In nucleotides, the CDR3 is TGTGCCAGCAGCTTGTCGGGTATGAACACTGAAGCTTTCTTT. Its protein is CASSLSGMNTEAFF.

This rearrangement joins TRBV19 to TRBJ2-3, with 12 bases that match TRBD2. In germline, CDR1 is LNHDA, CDR2 SQIVND (reference sequence). V lost 6 bases, J lost 2 bases, and 3 bases stayed unmatched. CDR3 length equals 15 residues. CDR3 sequence (DNA): TGTGCCAGTAGCAGGACTAGCGGGAACACAGATACGCAGTATTTT. Amino acids: CASSRTSGNTDTQYF.

V usage is TRBV10-3 and J usage is TRBJ2-4; 7 bases agree with TRBD2. Germline V lookup: CDR1 ENHRY, CDR2 SYGVKD. The CDR3 spans 15 residues. V trimming: 6 bases; J trimming: 1 base; junction bases outside the gene matches: 6. The DNA for the CDR3 is TGTGCCATCAGAGGGGAGGGGAGGGCCAAAAACATTCAGTACTTC. Translated, it gives CAIRGEGRAKNIQYF.

The rearrangement uses TRBV6-5 and TRBJ1-2; D not certain. The germline V and J ends were trimmed by 0 bases and 6 bases, with 8 bases remaining between them. The germline V gene encodes CDR1 MNHEY and CDR2 SVGAGI. This CDR3 contains 13 residues. The CDR3 sequence is CASSYSGSDGYTF. Here the CDR3 DNA reads TGTGCCAGCAGTTACTCGGGTTCTGATGGCTACACCTTC.

V is TRBV4-1 and J is TRBJ2-4; D is perhaps TRBD2 (6 bases). V lost 4 bases and J lost 9, with 16 bases in between. CDR1 is MGHRA and CDR2 is YSYEKL in the germline V gene. There are 14 residues in the CDR3. CDR3 sequence: CASSPGRGEGIQYF. CDR3 in DNA: TGCGCCAGCAGCCCCGGGAGAGGGGAAGGCATTCAGTACTTC.

The chain links TRBV28 to TRBJ2-7; TRBD2 matches at 8 bases. Germline lookup yields CDR1 MDHEN and CDR2 SYDVKM. The CDR3 runs to 15 residues. V gave up 5 bases and J gave up 5 bases; unmatched junction bases: 11. CDR3: CASSTSSGIINEQYF. The CDR3 region has the DNA TGTGCCAGCAGTACTAGTAGCGGGATTATCAACGAGCAGTACTTC.

The count of this clone is one. The chain joins TRBV5-1 to TRBJ1-3, with D possibly TRBD1 on 6 matching bases. The CDR3 has 15 residues. Per germline, CDR1 SGHRS and CDR2 YFSETQ. Deletions cut 1 base from V and 0 bases from J, with 8 bases between. The CDR3 DNA follows: TGCGCCAGCAGCTTGACAGGGAGCTCTGGAAACACCATATATTTT. It codes for CASSLTGSSGNTIYF.

The chain employs TRBV10-2 and TRBJ2-3, with D hard to call. Germline V gene lookup returns CDR1 WSHSY and CDR2 SAAADI. Trimming pared 2 bases from V and 2 bases from J, leaving 8 bases between. There are 14 residues in the CDR3. As DNA, the CDR3 is TGCGCCAGCAGTGAGGGTCACTACACAGATACGCAGTATTTT. Amino acid sequence: CASSEGHYTDTQYF.

The chain employs TRBV7-3 and TRBJ2-7; TRBD2 matches 9 bases. The J segment lost 3 bases and the V segment lost 1 base, leaving 28 bases of the junction unmatched. The CDR3 is made up of 23 amino acids. CDR1 is SGHTA and CDR2 is FQGTGA in the germline V gene. The CDR3 reads CASSLRWEDYASGTKQRIYEQYF. CDR3 DNA: TGTGCCAGCAGCTTAAGGTGGGAGGACTATGCTAGCGGGACCAAACAGCGAATCTACGAGCAGTACTTC.

The chain has TRBV28 and TRBJ1-2, with a tentative D call TRBD1 (5 bases). Trimming removed 3 bases at V and 0 bases at J, with 17 bases between. The CDR3 consists of 17 residues. CDR1 and CDR2 from the germline V gene are MDHEN and SYDVKM. The chain's CDR3 is CASSLGPRARSNYGYTF. In DNA form, the CDR3 reads TGTGCCAGCAGTTTGGGGCCCCGGGCCCGATCTAACTATGGCTACACCTTC.

The rearrangement uses TRBV7-9 and TRBJ2-5; D call uncertain. The CDR3 runs to 12 residues. Germline values: CDR1 SEHNR, CDR2 FQNEAQ (reference sequence). V was shortened by 1 base and J by 3 bases, with 3 bases between the two germline ends. CDR3 sequence reads: CASSLGEETQYF. The CDR3 nucleotides read TGTGCCAGCAGCTTAGGGGAAGAGACCCAGTACTTC.

V usage is TRBV2 and J usage is TRBJ1-1; D remains ambiguous. The CDR3 runs 13 residues. Germline V lookup: CDR1 SNHLY, CDR2 FYNNEI. The CDR3: CVRELETNTEAFF. In DNA, the CDR3 is TGTGTCAGAGAACTGGAGACTAACACTGAAGCTTTCTTT.

V usage is TRBV20-1 and J usage is TRBJ1-2; D is unclear. This CDR3 spans 15 amino acids. Per the germline V gene, CDR1 is DFQATT and CDR2 is SNEGSKA (reference sequence). Trimming removed 3 bases from V and 0 bases from J, with 14 bases in between. This CDR3 reads CSASRSSATNYGYTF. CDR3 coding DNA: TGCAGTGCTAGTAGGAGCAGTGCCACTAACTATGGCTACACCTTC.

This chain uses TRBV7-8 with TRBJ1-1, with 7 bases matching TRBD1. The CDR3 is 14 amino acids. Looked up from germline, CDR1 is SGHVS and CDR2 is FQNEAQ. J lost 2 bases, V lost 3 bases, and 3 bases had no gene match. The CDR3 loop is CASSFRGGNTEAFF. The CDR3 nucleotides read TGTGCCAGCAGCTTCAGGGGGGGAAACACTGAAGCTTTCTTT.